This TCR beta chain was documented in a study of shared clonotypes between healthy human individuals. At the level of the study: Three plates each covered CD4 naive and memory; CD8 naive two, CD8 memory one.

The table came from immunoSEQ multiplex PCR; TCRdb's copy has only in-frame clones and leaves some out. The top ten clones hold over 1.5% of a sample with around 750,000 clones, roughly 70% of them seen once. The germline gives CDR1 LGHNA, CDR2 YNFKEQ. The length of the CDR3 is 13 residues. V lost 0 bases, J lost 9 bases, and 9 bases lay in between. The receptor's source is a woman aged 25 to 45 in good health. V is TRBV4-2 and J is TRBJ2-1; unclear D gene. Sample: memory CD4+ T cells sorted from blood. This sample's subset: CD45RA-negative fraction. CDR3 protein: CASSQDWAVEQFF. CDR3 DNA: TGTGCCAGCAGCCAAGATTGGGCGGTTGAGCAGTTCTTC.